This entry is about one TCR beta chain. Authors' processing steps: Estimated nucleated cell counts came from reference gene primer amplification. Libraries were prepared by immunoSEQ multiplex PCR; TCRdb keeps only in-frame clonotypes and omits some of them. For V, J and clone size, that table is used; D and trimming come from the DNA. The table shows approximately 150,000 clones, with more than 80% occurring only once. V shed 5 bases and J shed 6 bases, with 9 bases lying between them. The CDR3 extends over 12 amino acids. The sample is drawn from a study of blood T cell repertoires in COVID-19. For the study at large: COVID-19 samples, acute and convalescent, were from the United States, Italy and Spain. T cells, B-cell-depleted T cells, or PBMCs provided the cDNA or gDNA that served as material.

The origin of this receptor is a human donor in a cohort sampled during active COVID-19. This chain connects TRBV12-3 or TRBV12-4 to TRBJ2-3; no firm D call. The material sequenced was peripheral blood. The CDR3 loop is CASSPRWDTQYF. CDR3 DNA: TGTGCCAGCAGTCCACGGTGGGATACGCAGTATTTT.